The present T cell receptor (beta chain) was sequenced within a study of neurological immune-mediated disorders. The CDR3 totals 13 residues. Germline V gene data show CDR1 as MNHEY and CDR2 as SVGAGI. Trimming cost V 5 bases and J 14 bases, with 21 bases left between them. This clonotype was picked up many times. Time point noted: longitudinal time-point 3. TCRdb redid the calling of the 5' RACE reads with MiXCR, one entry per CDR3 protein. The sample has under 100,000 distinct CDR3 sequences; 3.5% to 4.5% are singletons. The sample consisted of PBMCs. V is TRBV6-5 and J is TRBJ2-5; D perhaps matches TRBD1 (6 bases). This receptor was taken from a woman in her sixties or seventies with multiple sclerosis. This chain's CDR3 is CASSTRTVPKSYF. Written as DNA, the CDR3 is TGTGCCAGCAGTACAAGGACAGTCCCTAAATCCTACTTC.